The next 27 T cell receptor beta chains were all read from a single sample in a study of blood T cell repertoires in COVID-19. This table comes from immunoSEQ multiplex PCR, and its TCRdb copy is limited to in-frame clones, with some not included. The table shows approximately 52,000 clones, with 80% to 90% occurring only once. The sample was peripheral blood. The receptors shown here come from a man in his 70s with acute or convalescent COVID-19.

The gene calls are TRBV13 and TRBJ2-1, with a weak D call TRBD2 (6 bases). The CDR3 consists of 14 residues. Germline V gives CDR1 PRHDT, CDR2 FYEKMQ (reference sequence). Trimming pared 3 bases from V and 2 bases from J, leaving 8 bases between. CDR3 sequence: CASSLGGAYNEQFF. In DNA, the CDR3 is TGTGCCAGCAGCTTGGGCGGGGCCTACAATGAGCAGTTCTTC.

This chain uses TRBV7-9 with TRBJ1-1; possible D gene TRBD1, 5 bases. V shed 3 bases and J shed 5 bases, with 16 bases lying between them. The CDR3 length is 15 residues. Germline loops: CDR1 SEHNR, CDR2 FQNEAQ (reference sequence). As DNA, the CDR3 is TGTGCCAGCAGCTTCCACGAGCAGGGCGGAACTGAAGCTTTCTTT. This codes for CASSFHEQGGTEAFF.

The CDR3 sequence: CASSSRHRWVDTDTQYF. The DNA of the CDR3 is TGTGCCAGCAGCTCCCGCCACAGGTGGGTTGACACAGATACGCAGTATTTT. V is TRBV14 and J is TRBJ2-3, with a weak D call TRBD1 (5 bases). From germline, CDR1 is SGHDN and CDR2 FVKESK. The CDR3 is 17 residues long. The V end lost 5 bases, the J end lost 2 bases, and 20 bases lay between the germline ends.

This chain links TRBV7-9 with TRBJ1-1; D unresolved. The V and J ends lost 1 base and 6 bases respectively, with 9 bases between them. Germline CDR1 is SEHNR and CDR2 is FQNEAQ (reference sequence). This CDR3 spans 13 amino acids. This CDR3 reads CASSLDGYAEAFF. In DNA, the CDR3 is TGTGCCAGCAGCTTAGACGGGTATGCTGAAGCTTTCTTT.

In its sample, this clone was seen once. The V and J genes are TRBV12-2 and TRBJ2-1; the table's D call of TRBD2 was not tested on the DNA. TRBV12-2 is annotated as a pseudogene. CDR3 size: 17 residues. Here the CDR3 DNA reads TGTGCAAGTCGCTTAGGGGGACCTAGCGGGAGTGAGGGTGAGCAGTTCTTC. Its protein is CASRLGGPSGSEGEQFF.

The rearrangement uses TRBV12-3 or TRBV12-4 and TRBJ2-1; weak D call: TRBD2 (6 bases). The CDR3 has 13 amino acids. With 2 bases removed from V and 8 bases from J, the gap between germline ends came to 10 bases. CDR3 region: CASSLSWRDEQFF. CDR3 nucleotides: TGTGCCAGCAGTTTATCTTGGAGGGATGAGCAGTTCTTC.

The J gene is TRBJ2-6, the V gene TRBV4-2; tentative D call: TRBD2 (5 bases). Trimming shortened V by 3 bases and J by 0 bases, and 12 bases separated the two germline ends. CDR1 LGHNA and CDR2 YNFKEQ come from the germline V gene. The length of the CDR3 is 17 residues. The CDR3 sequence: CASSHMRARSGANVLTF. CDR3 nucleotides: TGTGCCAGCAGCCATATGAGGGCCCGCTCTGGGGCCAACGTCCTGACTTTC.

This clone was counted once. The gene calls are TRBV7-8 and TRBJ2-3, with TRBD1 as a possible D gene (6 bases). The CDR3 is 16 residues long. The germline V gene encodes CDR1 SGHVS and CDR2 FQNEAQ. V was cut by 1 base and J by 5 bases, with 16 bases left in between. The CDR3 DNA reads as TGTGCCAGCAGCTTAGGAAGTCAGGGGCGTCAAGATACGCAGTATTTT. It is translated as CASSLGSQGRQDTQYF.

The gene calls are TRBV28 and TRBJ1-6; a possible D gene is TRBD1 (6 bases). CDR3 length: 16 amino acids. The V gene lost 4 bases and the J gene lost 5 bases, with 15 bases spanning the gap. CDR1 is MDHEN and CDR2 is SYDVKM in the germline V gene. For the CDR3, the DNA is TGTGCCAGCAGTTCGTACCTCTGGGACAATAATTCACCCCTCCACTTT. As protein: CASSSYLWDNNSPLHF.

The chain recombines TRBV7-8 with TRBJ2-3; 8 bases are shared with TRBD2. V lost 4 bases and J lost 2; bases outside the gene matches: 8. The length of the CDR3 is 16 residues. Germline V gene lookup returns CDR1 SGHVS and CDR2 FQNEAQ. The CDR3 DNA reads TGTGCCAGCAGCTCACTCGGGCGGGGGGACACAGATACGCAGTATTTT. Translating gives CASSSLGRGDTDTQYF.

This chain links TRBV5-8 with TRBJ2-5, with D hard to call. Germline V gene data show CDR1 as SGHTS and CDR2 as YDEGEE. This CDR3 region has 13 residues. The germline V and J ends were trimmed by 3 bases and 1 base, with 7 bases remaining between them. The CDR3, as DNA: TGTGCCAGCAGCTCCTTCAGCCAAGAGACCCAGTACTTC. Its translation: CASSSFSQETQYF.

The J gene is TRBJ2-1, the V gene TRBV7-2; D is possibly TRBD2 (6 bases). Germline CDR1 and CDR2: SGHTA and FQGNSA. This CDR3 comprises 16 residues. V lost 5 bases, J lost 2 bases, and 16 bases lay in between. The CDR3 coding sequence is TGTGCCAGCAGCCTCATCGGGGACTCTCCCTACAATGAGCAGTTCTTC. Encoded protein: CASSLIGDSPYNEQFF.

In this sample, this clone turned up once. The chain couples TRBV11-2 to TRBJ2-7; 9 positions match TRBD1. Germline V gives CDR1 SGHAT, CDR2 FQNNGV. The V and J ends lost 0 bases and 3 bases, in that order; junction bases with no gene match: 9. CDR3 length equals 17 residues. CDR3 protein: CASSLDLGQGSVYEQYF. The CDR3 nucleotides are TGTGCCAGCAGCTTAGATTTGGGACAGGGTAGTGTCTACGAGCAGTACTTC. Variable domain in full (rest from reference TRBV11-2 and TRBJ2-7): EAGVAQSPRYKIIEKRQSVAFWCNPISGHATLYWYQQILGQGPKLLIQFQNNGVVDDSQLPKDRFSAERLKGVDSTLKIQPAKLEDSAVYLCASSLDLGQGSVYEQYFGPGTRLTVT.

This chain connects TRBV9 to TRBJ1-1; TRBD1 matches 8 bases. V gave up 4 bases and J gave up 1 base; unmatched junction bases: 6. Per the germline V gene, CDR1 is SGDLS and CDR2 is YYNGEE. This CDR3 is built from 15 residues. CDR3 in DNA: TGTGCCAGCAGCCCCCCCGGACAGGGGAACACTGAAGCTTTCTTT. It codes for CASSPPGQGNTEAFF.

The V gene is TRBV5-1, the J gene TRBJ2-3, with 7 positions matching TRBD2. The CDR3 has 16 residues. Germline V gene sequence: CDR1 SGHRS, CDR2 YFSETQ. V dropped 4 bases and J dropped 1; count of bases not matched to a gene: 9. The CDR3 here is CASSQTAGWGTDTQYF. The CDR3 DNA sequence: TGCGCCAGCAGCCAAACAGCGGGATGGGGCACAGATACGCAGTATTTT. Looking up the rest from reference TRBV5-1 and TRBJ2-3 gives the full variable domain: KAGVTQTPRYLIKTRGQQVTLSCSPISGHRSVSWYQQTPGQGLQFLFEYFSETQRNKGNFPGRFSGRQFSNSRSEMNVSTLELGDSALYLCASSQTAGWGTDTQYFGPGTRLTVL.

The rearrangement joins TRBV29-1 to TRBJ1-5, with D tentatively TRBD1 (6 bases). CDR1 is SQVTM, CDR2 ANQGSEA, per germline. Trimming left V 6 bases short and J 5 bases short, with 17 bases between. The CDR3 spans 14 residues. The CDR3 DNA reads as TGCAGCGTGCCCAAGGGGCGGACAGATCAGCCCCAGCATTTT. Protein sequence: CSVPKGRTDQPQHF.

The V gene is TRBV24-1, the J gene TRBJ2-1; TRBD1 matches 8 bases. Germline CDR1 and CDR2: KGHDR and SFDVKD. Unmatched junction bases numbered 6, after V lost 3 bases and J lost 3 bases. The CDR3 covers 16 residues. CDR3 DNA sequence: TGTGCCACCAGTGATAACGCAGGGGGCGTCTACAATGAGCAGTTCTTC. This sequence encodes CATSDNAGGVYNEQFF.

The chain has TRBV5-6 and TRBJ2-7; D is possibly TRBD2 (5 bases). Germline CDR1 reads SGHDT; CDR2 reads YYEEEE. Trimming left V 5 bases short and J 5 bases short, with 20 bases between. CDR3 size: 15 residues. CDR3 coding DNA: TGTGCCAGCAGACCACGCCCGTGGGAGCCCCACGAGCAGTACGTC. It codes for CASRPRPWEPHEQYV.

The chain has TRBV5-4 and TRBJ1-2, with 8 bases that match TRBD1. The CDR3 is made up of 13 amino acids. The germline gives CDR1 SGHNT, CDR2 YYREEE (reference sequence). Trimming at V came to 4 bases and at J to 5 bases, leaving 4 bases not matched to a gene. This CDR3 reads CASSKDRDYGYTF. The CDR3, as DNA: TGTGCCAGCAGCAAGGACAGGGATTATGGCTACACCTTC.

This clone was seen once. The chain couples TRBV19 to TRBJ2-1, with D perhaps matching TRBD2 (6 bases). V shed 6 bases and J shed 8 bases, with 14 bases lying between them. Germline CDR1 LNHDA, CDR2 SQIVND (reference sequence). The CDR3 is made up of 13 amino acids. The CDR3 loop reads CASRRDSWDEQFF. The CDR3 bases are TGTGCCAGTAGGCGGGATTCATGGGATGAGCAGTTCTTC. Filled out from reference TRBV19 and TRBJ2-1, the complete variable domain reads DGGITQSPKYLFRKEGQNVTLSCEQNLNHDAMYWYRQDPGQGLRLIYYSQIVNDFQKGDIAEGYSVSREKKESFPLTVTSAQKNPTAFYLCASRRDSWDEQFFGPGTRLTVL.

The genes are TRBV7-2 and TRBJ2-2; D may be TRBD1 (6 bases). V was trimmed by 6 bases and J by 6 bases, leaving 14 bases between them. The CDR3 extends over 14 amino acids. Germline V gene sequence: CDR1 SGHTA, CDR2 FQGNSA. CDR3 sequence reads: CASRRYTGSGELFF. The DNA for the CDR3 is TGTGCCAGCAGGAGATACACAGGGTCCGGGGAGCTGTTTTTT.

V is TRBV6-5 and J is TRBJ2-7; D may be TRBD2 (6 bases). Germline values: CDR1 MNHEY, CDR2 SVGAGI. This CDR3 spans 15 amino acids. The V end lost 5 bases, the J end lost 2 bases, and 16 bases lay between the germline ends. The CDR3 reads CASSPISGRTYEQYF. The CDR3 bases are TGTGCCAGCAGTCCGATCTCCGGGAGAACCTACGAGCAGTACTTC.

In its sample, this clone was seen a few times. The chain combines TRBV4-3 with TRBJ1-2; possible D gene TRBD1, 5 bases. Per the germline V gene, CDR1 is LGHNA and CDR2 is YSLEER. The CDR3 has 13 amino acids. V lost 0 bases and J 8 bases, leaving 10 bases between the germline ends. CDR3 sequence reads: CASSQETWGGYTF. CDR3 sequence (DNA): TGCGCCAGCAGCCAAGAAACCTGGGGCGGCTACACCTTC.

This chain uses TRBV5-4 with TRBJ1-4; D is unclear. This CDR3 region has 15 residues. Per the germline V gene, CDR1 is SGHNT and CDR2 is YYREEE (reference sequence). V lost 0 bases to trimming and J lost 1 base, with 7 bases between them. CDR3 sequence reads: CASSLGGLTNEKLFF. The DNA of the CDR3 is TGTGCCAGCAGCTTGGGAGGGTTAACTAATGAAAAACTGTTTTTT.

The chain combines TRBV29-1 with TRBJ2-1, with 8 positions matching TRBD2. Germline V CDR1 and CDR2: SQVTM, ANQGSEA. CDR3 size: 15 residues. V trimming: 7 bases; J trimming: 4 bases; junction bases outside the gene matches: 12. CDR3 amino acids: CSAFSGAGGYNEQFF. The CDR3 nucleotides are TGCAGCGCATTCTCCGGCGCGGGGGGATACAATGAGCAGTTCTTC.

CDR3 sequence reads: CASSSTGQLNTEAFF. Written as DNA, the CDR3 is TGTGCCAGTAGCTCCACCGGACAGTTGAACACTGAAGCTTTCTTT. The chain couples TRBV19 to TRBJ1-1; tentative D call: TRBD1 (6 bases). This CDR3 has 15 residues. Trimming removed 6 bases at V and 0 bases at J, with 14 bases between. CDR1 and CDR2 (germline): LNHDA, SQIVND (reference sequence).

The chain couples TRBV19 to TRBJ1-2; possibly TRBD1 for D (6 bases). The germline V gene has CDR1 LNHDA and CDR2 SQIVND (reference sequence). V was pared by 5 bases and J by 8 bases, with 18 bases between. This CDR3 has 14 residues. In DNA form, the CDR3 reads TGTGCCAGTAGTCCTACCAGGGGATTGGGCGGCTACACCTTC. It yields the protein CASSPTRGLGGYTF.